A single sample gave rise to the 12 T cell receptor beta chains below, sequenced in a study of radiotherapy plus CTLA-4 blockade in lung cancer. Only in-frame clones appear in the TCRdb table, and some are missing; sequencing was by immunoSEQ multiplex PCR. The data hold 43,000 or so clones, with roughly 73% observed a single time. This sample comprised peripheral blood, obtained from a patient treated with radiotherapy plus ipilimumab. These receptors all come from a human donor with non-small cell lung cancer who had a complete response to radiotherapy plus ipilimumab.

This chain connects TRBV5-1 to TRBJ1-2, with D uncertain. There are 15 residues in the CDR3. Germline V gene sequence: CDR1 SGHRS, CDR2 YFSETQ. V gave up 0 bases and J gave up 8 bases, with 17 bases separating them. The CDR3 DNA reads TGCGCCAGCAGCTTGGCCGGGAAGGTGGCTAGCGGCTACACCTTC. Protein product: CASSLAGKVASGYTF.

This chain connects TRBV7-9 to TRBJ2-7, with 11 bases lining up with TRBD2. J was trimmed by 6 bases and V by 0 bases; bases with no gene match: 4. The CDR3 has 15 amino acids. CDR1 is SEHNR and CDR2 is FQNEAQ in the germline V gene (reference sequence). The DNA for the CDR3 is TGTGCCAGCAGCTTAGCCCTAGCGGGAGGTGGCGAGCAGTACTTC. This sequence encodes CASSLALAGGGEQYF.

The chain recombines TRBV10-2 with TRBJ2-1; 13 bases align to TRBD2. Germline values: CDR1 WSHSY, CDR2 SAAADI. The CDR3 is made up of 17 amino acids. The V gene end was trimmed by 4 bases and the J gene end by 9 bases; junction bases not matched to a gene: 12. Here the CDR3 DNA reads TGCGCCAGCAGTGTTCGGCAAGGGACTAGCGGGACGAGTGAGCAGTTCTTC. Translation gives CASSVRQGTSGTSEQFF.

The chain combines TRBV6-1 with TRBJ1-5, with D unclear. Germline V gene lookup returns CDR1 MNHNS and CDR2 SASEGT. CDR3 length: 15 amino acids. Trimming removed 8 bases at V and 0 bases at J, with 14 bases between. CDR3 amino acids: CASDVPVNSNQPQHF. The CDR3, as DNA: TGTGCCAGCGATGTACCAGTCAATAGCAATCAGCCCCAGCATTTT.

The chain has TRBV6-5 and TRBJ1-1, with unresolved D. The V gene's germline CDR1 is MNHEY and CDR2 SVGAGI. CDR3 size: 14 residues. V shed 3 bases and J shed 5 bases, with 13 bases lying between them. CDR3 DNA: TGTGCCAGCAGTTATGCGGCGACGGGGACTGAAGCTTTCTTT. This translates into CASSYAATGTEAFF.

This chain links TRBV30 with TRBJ1-6, with D perhaps TRBD1 (5 bases). V gave up 1 base and J gave up 11 bases, with 15 bases separating them. Germline CDR1 and CDR2: GTSNPN and SVGIG (reference sequence). The CDR3 is 14 residues long. Here the CDR3 reads CAWSARGRPTPLHF. The CDR3 coding sequence is TGTGCCTGGAGTGCTCGGGGGAGACCTACACCCCTCCACTTT.

This chain joins TRBV5-6 and TRBJ1-2; 7 bases align to TRBD1. Germline V CDR1 and CDR2: SGHDT, YYEEEE. The junction had 8 bases not matched to a gene; V was cut back by 5 bases and J by 4 bases. The CDR3 loop spans 14 amino acids. CDR3 residues: CASRRTGGGYGYTF. The DNA of the CDR3 is TGTGCCAGCAGGAGGACAGGAGGGGGCTATGGCTACACCTTC. Filled out from reference TRBV5-6 and TRBJ1-2, the complete variable domain reads DAGVTQSPTHLIKTRGQQVTLRCSPKSGHDTVSWYQQALGQGPQFIFQYYEEEERQRGNFPDRFSGHQFPNYSSELNVNALLLGDSALYLCASRRTGGGYGYTFGSGTRLTVV.

The chain links TRBV2 to TRBJ1-6; 7 bases match TRBD1. After removal of 6 bases from V and 0 bases from J, the junction contained 2 bases not matched to a gene. Germline assignment: CDR1 SNHLY and CDR2 FYNNEI. This CDR3 comprises 15 residues. The CDR3 DNA reads as TGTGCCAGCAGGGGACAGAGCTCCTATAATTCACCCCTCCACTTT. Its protein product is CASRGQSSYNSPLHF.

The chain links TRBV11-2 to TRBJ2-5; D might be TRBD2 (5 bases). CDR3 length: 16 residues. Between the trimmed V and J ends, which lost 0 bases and 5 bases, there was a span of 16 bases. Germline V gives CDR1 SGHAT, CDR2 FQNNGV. This chain's CDR3 is CASSLDPSTGFETQYF. DNA of the CDR3: TGTGCCAGCAGCTTAGATCCCTCCACGGGGTTTGAGACCCAGTACTTC. The complete variable domain, with remaining parts taken from reference TRBV11-2 and TRBJ2-5, reads EAGVAQSPRYKIIEKRQSVAFWCNPISGHATLYWYQQILGQGPKLLIQFQNNGVVDDSQLPKDRFSAERLKGVDSTLKIQPAKLEDSAVYLCASSLDPSTGFETQYFGPGTRLLVL.

DNA of the CDR3: TGTGCCAGCAGTCCCCAAGCTTACCAGGGGCTGGACGAGCAGTACTTC. It translates to CASSPQAYQGLDEQYF. The chain employs TRBV25-1 and TRBJ2-7; possibly TRBD1 for D (6 bases). This CDR3 has 16 amino acids. Germline lookup yields CDR1 MGHDK and CDR2 SYGVNS. The V gene lost 5 bases and the J gene lost 5 bases, with 22 bases spanning the gap.

A single count supports this clone. The chain recombines TRBV19 with TRBJ2-3; TRBD2 might be the D (6 bases). Trimming cost V 5 bases and J 0 bases, with 9 bases left between them. CDR3 size: 14 residues. Germline assignment: CDR1 LNHDA and CDR2 SQIVND (reference sequence). The CDR3 sequence is CASSSGTSTDTQYF. Here the CDR3 DNA reads TGTGCCAGTAGTTCCGGGACTAGCACAGATACGCAGTATTTT.

The chain uses TRBV10-2 and TRBJ2-1, with TRBD2 identical over 7 bases. CDR3 length: 20 residues. Trimming took 0 bases from V and 0 from J; bases not matched to a gene: 14. CDR1 is WSHSY, CDR2 SAAADI, per germline. The CDR3 loop is CASSESAGSSGRTSYNEQFF. Written as DNA, the CDR3 is TGCGCCAGCAGTGAGTCAGCAGGGTCTAGCGGACGAACCTCCTACAATGAGCAGTTCTTC.